This passage covers 26 T cell receptor beta chains from one sample sequenced in a study of T-cell reconstitution after alpha-beta-depleted transplantation in children. The library targeted TCRbeta and was prepared with unique molecular identifiers. TCRdb independently ran MiXCR on the PCR reads; one entry per CDR3 protein. The sample includes about 3,000 distinct CDR3 sequences, approximately 30% seen only once; the top ten take roughly three fifths. The sample was PBMCs, mostly from graft donor cells, taken 60 days after TCRalphabeta/CD19-depleted stem cell transplant. These TCRs come from a male patient under 10 years old who had a stem cell transplant for acute myeloid leukemia, so the T cells may come from the graft donor.

This clonotype was counted ten times or more. The V gene is TRBV5-1, the J gene TRBJ2-5, with D unresolved. CDR3 length: 13 residues. V was cut by 4 bases and J by 4 bases, with 11 bases left in between. Germline V gives CDR1 SGHRS, CDR2 YFSETQ. For the CDR3, the DNA is TGCGCCAGCAGCGTGGGCCGGGTAGAGACCCAGTACTTC. This translates into CASSVGRVETQYF.

Within the sample, this clonotype is medium-sized. This rearrangement joins TRBV11-2 to TRBJ2-7, with TRBD1 matching over 10 bases. Losses at the gene ends were 6 bases for V and 2 bases for J; bases not matched to a gene: 4. The germline V gene has CDR1 SGHAT and CDR2 FQNNGV. The CDR3 is 14 residues long. The CDR3 region is CASRTTGGAYEQYF. The DNA for the CDR3 is TGTGCCAGCAGAACGACAGGGGGCGCCTACGAGCAGTACTTC.

Only one count was recorded for this clonotype. A much larger clone differs by one base, so this may be a read error. The chain combines TRBV12-3 or TRBV12-4 with TRBJ2-3; a weak D match, TRBD2 (5 bases). Trimming cost V 2 bases and J 4 bases, with 10 bases left between them. This CDR3 contains 14 residues. The CDR3 region is CASSLQLAADTQYF. As DNA, the CDR3 is TGTGCCAGCAGTTTACAGCTAGCAGCAGATACGCAGTATTTT.

This clonotype was observed many times. The chain links TRBV9 to TRBJ2-1; maybe TRBD1 (5 bases). Germline values: CDR1 SGDLS, CDR2 YYNGEE. The ends were cut back, 7 bases at V and 10 bases at J, with 27 bases in the middle. The CDR3 is made up of 16 amino acids. The CDR3, as DNA: TGTGCCAGCGCCGCACTCAAAGACTTCTACCAGGGAGAGCAGTTCTTC. Translation: CASAALKDFYQGEQFF. Based on the CDR3 plus reference TRBV9 and TRBJ2-1, the full variable domain is DSGVTQTPKHLITATGQRVTLRCSPRSGDLSVYWYQQSLDQGLQFLIQYYNGEERAKGNILERFSAQQFPDLHSELNLSSLELGDSALYFCASAALKDFYQGEQFFGPGTRLTVL.

This clonotype was observed at least ten times. V gene TRBV29-1 combines with J gene TRBJ1-4, with D tentatively TRBD1 (6 bases). V shed 4 bases and J shed 7 bases, with 13 bases lying between them. Germline values: CDR1 SQVTM, CDR2 ANQGSEA. The CDR3 extends over 13 amino acids. CDR3 DNA: TGCAGCGTTGTGGGACACCTTGGTGAAAAACTGTTTTTT. Translation: CSVVGHLGEKLFF.

This clonotype was detected ten times or more. V and J are TRBV6-2 or TRBV6-3 and TRBJ2-7; tentative D call: TRBD1 (5 bases). The V and J ends lost 7 bases and 3 bases respectively, with 10 bases between them. In germline, CDR1 is MNHEY, CDR2 SVGEGT. The CDR3 totals 12 residues. CDR3 sequence (DNA): TGTGCCAGCACCTTGACAGTCTACGAGCAGTACTTC. Amino acid sequence: CASTLTVYEQYF.

Concerning this clonotype: A much larger clone is a single base away; this may be a read error. This chain joins TRBV5-4 and TRBJ1-6; maybe TRBD1 (6 bases). Per the germline V gene, CDR1 is SGHNT and CDR2 is YYREEE (reference sequence). The CDR3 is made up of 15 amino acids. CDR3: CACSKDSYNNSPLHF. The CDR3 DNA follows: TGTGCCTGCAGCAAGGACAGTTATAATAATTCACCCCTCCACTTT.

In its sample, this clonotype was seen many times. J is TRBJ2-3 and V is TRBV4-1, with D possibly being TRBD2 (6 bases). Per germline, CDR1 MGHRA and CDR2 YSYEKL. With 1 base removed from V and 1 base from J, the gap between germline ends came to 15 bases. The CDR3 totals 17 residues. The CDR3 spells CASSQGVSDYCTDTQYF. In DNA form, the CDR3 reads TGCGCCAGCAGCCAAGGGGTATCGGACTACTGCACAGATACGCAGTATTTT.

This clonotype was counted at least ten times. The chain has TRBV4-2 and TRBJ1-1, with 7 bases that match TRBD1. The germline gives CDR1 LGHNA, CDR2 YNFKEQ. The CDR3 has 16 residues. V lost 0 bases, J lost 4 bases, and 8 bases stayed unmatched. This CDR3 is CASSQDPTGSSTEAFF. The CDR3 DNA follows: TGTGCCAGCAGCCAAGACCCGACAGGGTCAAGCACTGAAGCTTTCTTT.

This rearrangement joins TRBV5-1 to TRBJ2-2; perhaps TRBD2 as D (6 bases). V was shortened by 4 bases and J by 4 bases, with 14 bases between the two germline ends. CDR1 and CDR2 from the germline V gene are SGHRS and YFSETQ. The CDR3 loop spans 15 amino acids. The CDR3 loop is CASSRRRELTGELFF. CDR3 nucleotides: TGCGCCAGCAGCCGAAGGAGGGAGCTCACCGGGGAGCTGTTTTTT.

At least ten counts were recorded for this clonotype. The chain carries TRBV6-5 and TRBJ1-6; 7 bases align to TRBD1. The CDR3 has 14 amino acids. The V and J ends lost 6 bases and 5 bases, in that order; junction bases with no gene match: 4. Germline loops: CDR1 MNHEY, CDR2 SVGAGI. This chain's CDR3 is CASSRGQNNSPLHF. The CDR3 DNA reads as TGTGCCAGCAGCAGGGGACAGAATAATTCACCCCTCCACTTT.

This clonotype was recorded many times. The genes are TRBV11-2 and TRBJ2-2; 10 bases fit TRBD2. CDR3 length: 15 residues. The J segment lost 5 bases and the V segment lost 3 bases, leaving 3 bases of the junction unmatched. The germline gives CDR1 SGHAT, CDR2 FQNNGV. CDR3: CASSFSGRWTGELFF. The CDR3, as DNA: TGTGCCAGCAGCTTTAGCGGGAGGTGGACCGGGGAGCTGTTTTTT.

This clonotype appeared many times. This chain links TRBV7-9 with TRBJ1-6; D not resolved. CDR1 SEHNR and CDR2 FQNEAQ come from the germline V gene (reference sequence). The CDR3 contains 13 residues. Trimming took 4 bases from V and 14 from J, leaving 15 bases between them. The CDR3 sequence: CASSSPARWSLHF. In DNA, the CDR3 is TGTGCCAGCAGCTCCCCTGCTCGGTGGTCCCTCCACTTT.

This clonotype showed up many times. CDR3 protein: CATSREDRLNTEAFF. CDR3 coding DNA: TGTGCCACCAGCAGAGAGGACAGGCTGAACACTGAAGCTTTCTTT. V and J are TRBV15 and TRBJ1-1, with 7 bases fitting TRBD1. Losses at the gene ends were 0 bases for V and 0 bases for J; bases not matched to a gene: 1. The CDR3 consists of 15 residues. Germline V gene sequence: CDR1 LNHNV, CDR2 YYDKDF (reference sequence).

The J gene is TRBJ1-2, the V gene TRBV7-3, with D hard to call. The length of the CDR3 is 14 residues. Germline CDR1 reads SGHTA; CDR2 reads FQGTGA. Trimming removed 1 base from V and 6 bases from J, with 12 bases in between. The CDR3 is CASSLSMRPNGYTF. Here the CDR3 DNA reads TGTGCCAGCAGCTTAAGTATGAGGCCTAATGGCTACACCTTC.

The rearrangement links TRBV10-3 to TRBJ2-5, with 9 bases that match TRBD1. The CDR3 is made up of 14 amino acids. Germline CDR1 ENHRY, CDR2 SYGVKD. The V segment lost 5 bases and the J segment 3 bases; nucleotides outside the gene matches: 4. The CDR3 nucleotides are TGTGCCATCAGTTACGGGACAGGGAAAGAGACCCAGTACTTC. It codes for CAISYGTGKETQYF.

The rearrangement links TRBV7-8 to TRBJ2-5; a weak D match, TRBD1 (6 bases). Trimming shortened V by 5 bases and J by 5 bases, and 15 bases separated the two germline ends. This CDR3 is built from 14 residues. Germline-derived CDR1 and CDR2 are SGHVS and FQNEAQ. The CDR3 nucleotides are TGTGCCAGCAGCCCAGGGTGGACAGACGAGACCCAGTACTTC. This translates into CASSPGWTDETQYF.

This clonotype was seen a handful of times. The chain has TRBV30 and TRBJ2-3; D possibly uses TRBD1 or TRBD2 (5 bases each). The V gene's germline CDR1 is GTSNPN and CDR2 SVGIG (reference sequence). Trimming pared 0 bases from V and 0 bases from J, leaving 7 bases between. The CDR3 contains 14 residues. The CDR3, as DNA: TGTGCCTGGAGTGTAGGGGACAGCACAGATACGCAGTATTTT. It codes for CAWSVGDSTDTQYF.

By sample fraction, this clonotype is medium-sized. The chain joins TRBV7-8 to TRBJ2-5; TRBD1 might be the D (6 bases). V lost 5 bases and J 5 bases, leaving 24 bases between the germline ends. The CDR3 loop spans 17 amino acids. The germline V gene encodes CDR1 SGHVS and CDR2 FQNEAQ. CDR3: CASSARVVRGRRETQYF. The DNA of the CDR3 is TGTGCCAGCAGCGCCAGGGTTGTCAGGGGAAGAAGGGAGACCCAGTACTTC.

The chain employs TRBV27 and TRBJ2-1; D might be TRBD2 (5 bases). Between the trimmed V and J ends, which lost 5 bases and 0 bases, there was a span of 11 bases. Germline V CDR1 and CDR2: MNHEY, SMNVEV (reference sequence). The CDR3 runs to 15 residues. The CDR3 DNA is TGTGCCAGCAGTCCAGCGGAGAGCTCCTACAATGAGCAGTTCTTC. Protein product: CASSPAESSYNEQFF.

This rearrangement joins TRBV7-7 to TRBJ2-3; the D gene is possibly TRBD2 (6 bases). The CDR3 is 14 amino acids. The germline CDR1 and CDR2 sequences are SSHAT and FNYEAQ (reference sequence). V was shortened by 3 bases and J by 0 bases, with 7 bases between the two germline ends. The CDR3 nucleotides are TGTGCCAGCAGCTTGGGACTTAGCACAGATACGCAGTATTTT. Amino acid sequence: CASSLGLSTDTQYF.

This clonotype was observed many times. The chain links TRBV20-1 to TRBJ1-5; D gene uncertain. Deletions cut 3 bases from V and 7 bases from J, with 4 bases between. Germline V gene lookup returns CDR1 DFQATT and CDR2 SNEGSKA (reference sequence). This CDR3 region has 10 residues. The CDR3 nucleotides are TGCAGTGCTAGGGGGCAGCCCCAGCATTTT. Translation gives CSARGQPQHF.

This rearrangement joins TRBV5-6 to TRBJ2-1, with D possibly TRBD1 on 6 matching bases. This CDR3 region has 16 residues. The germline V and J ends were trimmed by 4 bases and 2 bases, with 16 bases remaining between them. Germline V lookup: CDR1 SGHDT, CDR2 YYEEEE. CDR3 sequence: CASSRTGTTTYNEQFF. The CDR3 region has the DNA TGTGCCAGCAGCCGTACCGGGACAACTACCTACAATGAGCAGTTCTTC.

By share, this clonotype counts as large. The chain joins TRBV27 to TRBJ2-3; D uncertain. V dropped 4 bases and J dropped 6 bases, with 14 bases sitting between them. The CDR3 has 14 amino acids. CDR1 is MNHEY, CDR2 SMNVEV, per germline (reference sequence). The CDR3 spells CASSSAYLVDTQYF. The CDR3 nucleotides are TGTGCCAGCAGTTCGGCTTATCTAGTCGATACGCAGTATTTT.

This clonotype was picked up many times. The chain recombines TRBV19 with TRBJ1-2; possible D gene TRBD1, 5 bases. This CDR3 region has 14 residues. The V gene lost 6 bases and the J gene lost 4 bases, with 15 bases spanning the gap. CDR1 and CDR2 (germline): LNHDA, SQIVND (reference sequence). CDR3 DNA sequence: TGTGCCAGTAGAGGTTCAGGGCGCAGCTATGGCTACACCTTC. It yields the protein CASRGSGRSYGYTF.

Ten or more counts support this clonotype. The chain recombines TRBV5-1 with TRBJ1-1; D remains unclear. The V end was cut by 1 base, the J end by 1 base, with 8 bases between. Per the germline V gene, CDR1 is SGHRS and CDR2 is YFSETQ. This CDR3 region has 14 residues. The CDR3 nucleotides are TGCGCCAGCAGCTTGCGTTGGCAGAACACTGAAGCTTTCTTT. Translated: CASSLRWQNTEAFF.